These 23 T cell receptor beta chains were sequenced from one sample in a study of circulating tumor DNA in untreated peripheral T-cell lymphoma. Some clones are missing from TCRdb's copy, which holds only in-frame ones; the method was immunoSEQ multiplex PCR. The table has about 7,500 clones, around 74% seen once; the top ten hold 15% to 20%. Input material: tumor tissue. Every receptor here comes from a human donor with peripheral T-cell lymphoma.

This clone was seen only a few times. The chain is built from TRBV10-2 and TRBJ2-1; the D gene is possibly TRBD1 (6 bases). Trimming left V 4 bases short and J 4 bases short, with 11 bases between. In germline, CDR1 is WSHSY, CDR2 SAAADI. The CDR3 is made up of 14 amino acids. The CDR3 DNA reads TGCGCCAGCAGTGCCGGGACATTTTACAATGAGCAGTTCTTC. Its protein is CASSAGTFYNEQFF.

In this sample, this clone turned up once. J is TRBJ2-7 and V is TRBV6-8; no reliable D call. CDR1 MNHGY and CDR2 SAAAGT come from the germline V gene. V dropped 4 bases and J dropped 2 bases, with 21 bases sitting between them. The CDR3 sequence is 17 residues long. The CDR3 nucleotides are TGTGCCAGCAGTTCTTATCCTATTAGGGCCTTGACCTACGAGCAGTACTTC. It translates to CASSSYPIRALTYEQYF.

A remark on this clone: One end of the junction varies from germline; a read error may be responsible. This chain uses TRBV7-7 with TRBJ2-1, with a weak D call TRBD1 (6 bases). CDR3 size: 14 residues. Germline CDR1 and CDR2: SSHAT and FNYEAQ (reference sequence). Here the CDR3 reads CASSLGPGVGEQFF. CDR3 DNA sequence: TGTGCTAGCAGCTTAGGGCCAGGGGTAGGTGAGCAGTTCTTC.

This clone appeared a single time. V is TRBV6-8 and J is TRBJ1-5; no clear D gene. CDR3 length equals 18 residues. V was clipped by 7 bases and J by 0 bases, with 22 bases between them. Germline CDR1 MNHGY, CDR2 SAAAGT. CDR3 in amino acids: CASKYSTQRQLSNQPQHF. For the CDR3, the DNA is TGTGCCAGCAAGTACAGTACTCAGCGACAACTTAGCAATCAGCCCCAGCATTTT.

The genes are TRBV28 and TRBJ1-1, with D possibly matching TRBD1 (6 bases). V dropped 7 bases and J dropped 5 bases, with 29 bases sitting between them. CDR3 length: 18 amino acids. The germline V gene has CDR1 MDHEN and CDR2 SYDVKM. The CDR3 loop is CASTFVGGRGILRTEAFF. CDR3 DNA sequence: TGTGCCAGCACCTTTGTGGGAGGCAGGGGAATCCTGAGGACTGAAGCTTTCTTT.

The chain has TRBV29-1 and TRBJ2-5; 10 nucleotides align to TRBD2. The CDR3 runs 14 residues. The germline V gene has CDR1 SQVTM and CDR2 ANQGSEA. V gave up 6 bases and J gave up 4 bases; unmatched junction bases: 8. The CDR3 protein is CSVGRAGGGETQYF. The CDR3 nucleotides read TGCAGCGTCGGACGAGCGGGAGGGGGAGAGACCCAGTACTTC.

This clone is large in the sample. The chain uses TRBV15 and TRBJ2-3; 11 bases are shared with TRBD1. CDR1 and CDR2 (germline): LNHNV, YYDKDF (reference sequence). The CDR3 contains 14 residues. Germline trimming cut 8 bases from V and 4 bases from J; bases unmatched to any gene: 5. CDR3 amino acids: CATGPGQGADTQYF. CDR3 sequence (DNA): TGTGCCACCGGTCCGGGACAGGGGGCAGATACGCAGTATTTT.

This clone was seen more than once but under ten times. This CDR3 is CASRPGQGNFGGGYTF. The CDR3 DNA is TGCGCCAGCAGACCGGGACAGGGTAACTTCGGCGGTGGCTACACCTTC. V and J are TRBV5-1 and TRBJ1-2; TRBD1 agrees at 9 bases. CDR1 and CDR2 from the germline V gene are SGHRS and YFSETQ. This CDR3 comprises 16 residues. Trimming took 5 bases from V and 7 from J; bases not matched to a gene: 15.

As to this clone: The junction departs from the called germline gene at one end, perhaps through a read error. This sequence joins TRBV7-2 and TRBJ1-2; 12 positions agree with TRBD1. The germline gives CDR1 SGHTA, CDR2 FQGNSA. This CDR3 contains 17 residues. The CDR3 sequence is CASSAAGTGGTNYGYTF. Here the CDR3 DNA reads TGTGCCAGCAGCGCGGCCGGGACAGGGGGCACTAAYTATGGCTACACCTTC.

The V gene is TRBV14, the J gene TRBJ2-7, with D perhaps being TRBD1 or TRBD2 (6 bases each). The CDR3 length is 15 residues. The V end lost 1 base, the J end lost 4 bases, and 14 bases lay between the germline ends. The germline CDR1 and CDR2 sequences are SGHDN and FVKESK. The CDR3 DNA reads as TGTGCCAGCAGCCAAGGGTTAGGGGGGTCGTACGAGCAGTACTTC. This sequence encodes CASSQGLGGSYEQYF.

The chain recombines TRBV28 with TRBJ1-4; D unresolved. Per the germline V gene, CDR1 is MDHEN and CDR2 is SYDVKM. With 10 bases removed from V and 7 bases from J, the gap between germline ends came to 19 bases. The CDR3 consists of 14 residues. CDR3: CATRPHNGGEKLFF. DNA for the CDR3: TGTGCCACCCGCCCCCACAACGGCGGTGAAAAACTGTTTTTT.

The V call is TRBV28, the J call TRBJ2-2, with D possibly being TRBD1 (6 bases). V gave up 5 bases and J gave up 6 bases, with 13 bases separating them. Looked up from germline, CDR1 is MDHEN and CDR2 is SYDVKM. The CDR3 is 14 residues long. In nucleotides, the CDR3 is TGTGCCAGCAGTCCACGACAGGATCCCGGGGAGCTGTTTTTT. This gives the protein CASSPRQDPGELFF.

This clone has only a few counts. J is TRBJ2-7 and V is TRBV14; 7 nucleotides line up with TRBD2. V lost 4 bases, J lost 4 bases, and 13 bases stayed unmatched. Per germline, CDR1 SGHDN and CDR2 FVKESK. The length of the CDR3 is 16 residues. This CDR3 is CASSPRSGLEAYEQYF. CDR3 nucleotides: TGTGCCAGCAGCCCAAGATCCGGACTAGAGGCATACGAGCAGTACTTC.

This chain's CDR3 is CASSMSGQGAVNPEAFF. CDR3 in DNA: TGTGCCAGTAGTATGTCGGGACAGGGGGCTGTTAACCCTGAAGCTTTCTTT. The genes are TRBV19 and TRBJ1-1; 12 nucleotides line up with TRBD1. Germline lookup yields CDR1 LNHDA and CDR2 SQIVND (reference sequence). The CDR3 contains 17 residues. J lost 6 bases, V lost 3 bases, and 11 bases had no gene match.

The chain has TRBV28 and TRBJ1-1; D unresolved. CDR1 MDHEN and CDR2 SYDVKM come from the germline V gene. Deletions cut 0 bases from V and 6 bases from J, with 14 bases between. The CDR3 sequence is 15 residues long. CDR3 in amino acids: CASSLWNRAGAEAFF. DNA of the CDR3: TGTGCCAGCAGTTTATGGAATAGGGCAGGAGCTGAAGCTTTCTTT.

The chain is built from TRBV18 and TRBJ1-2; TRBD1 might be the D (5 bases). Germline V gene data show CDR1 as KGHSH and CDR2 as LQKENI. This CDR3 contains 17 residues. Trimming pared 1 base from V and 12 bases from J, leaving 27 bases between. CDR3 sequence (DNA): TGTGCCAGCTCACCACTGGGAAATACAGGTTCCCTTTTGGCTAACACCTTC. Its translation is CASSPLGNTGSLLANTF.

The chain couples TRBV30 to TRBJ1-5; no clear D gene. The germline V and J ends were trimmed by 5 bases and 5 bases, with 10 bases remaining between them. The length of the CDR3 is 12 residues. CDR1 GTSNPN and CDR2 SVGIG come from the germline V gene (reference sequence). The CDR3: CAWGSRDQPQHF. In DNA, the CDR3 is TGTGCCTGGGGAAGTAGGGATCAGCCCCAGCATTTT.

The chain employs TRBV19 and TRBJ2-4, with 8 nucleotides matching TRBD1. J lost 2 bases, V lost 3 bases, and 6 bases had no gene match. This CDR3 is 16 amino acids long. Germline-derived CDR1 and CDR2 are LNHDA and SQIVND (reference sequence). Written as DNA, the CDR3 is TGTGCCAGTAGTATGGCAGGGGGCTTGTCCAAAAACATTCAGTACTTC. It encodes CASSMAGGLSKNIQYF.

This clone was seen just once. The CDR3 DNA reads as TGTGCCTGGAGTGTAAAGACAGGGGTCCTACATCAGAGGGGCAATCAGCCCCAGCATTTT. Translating gives CAWSVKTGVLHQRGNQPQHF. The J gene is TRBJ1-5, the V gene TRBV30; 8 nucleotides match TRBD1. J was trimmed by 2 bases and V by 0 bases; bases with no gene match: 18. Germline V gene data show CDR1 as GTSNPN and CDR2 as SVGIG (reference sequence). CDR3 length equals 20 residues.

The chain recombines TRBV11-3 with TRBJ2-3; perhaps TRBD2 as D (6 bases). CDR1 and CDR2 from the germline V gene are SGHNT and YENEEA. Trimming took off 1 base at V and 4 bases at J, with 12 bases between the two ends. This CDR3 contains 15 residues. The CDR3 nucleotides are TGTGCCAGCAGCTTAGGACGGTGGGGGGCAGATACGCAGTATTTT. Translation: CASSLGRWGADTQYF.

The count of this clone is one. The rearrangement uses TRBV9 and TRBJ1-1; maybe TRBD1 (6 bases). Per germline, CDR1 SGDLS and CDR2 YYNGEE. CDR3 length: 14 amino acids. Trimming cost V 5 bases and J 0 bases, with 11 bases left between them. CDR3 in DNA: TGTGCCAGCAGGTTGACAGGAGTGAACACTGAAGCTTTCTTT. Its translation: CASRLTGVNTEAFF. Using reference TRBV9 and TRBJ1-1 for the parts outside the CDR3, the full variable domain is DSGVTQTPKHLITATGQRVTLRCSPRSGDLSVYWYQQSLDQGLQFLIQYYNGEERAKGNILERFSAQQFPDLHSELNLSSLELGDSALYFCASRLTGVNTEAFFGQGTRLTVV.

This clone was found a few times. The V and J genes are TRBV18 and TRBJ1-1; D gene ambiguous. This CDR3 is built from 15 residues. From germline, CDR1 is KGHSH and CDR2 LQKENI. Trimming left V 3 bases short and J 3 bases short, with 14 bases between. CDR3 residues: CASSPFLGWDTEAFF. The CDR3 DNA is TGTGCCAGCTCACCGTTTCTCGGGTGGGACACTGAAGCTTTCTTT.

This clone was counted a few times. The V gene is TRBV6-8, the J gene TRBJ2-1; D is perhaps TRBD1 (5 bases). The CDR3 covers 16 residues. The V end was cut by 6 bases, the J end by 9 bases, with 24 bases between. The germline V gene has CDR1 MNHGY and CDR2 SAAAGT. The CDR3 region is CASRPLTGPLRGEQFF. The CDR3 DNA follows: TGTGCCAGCAGACCGCTAACCGGGCCTTTAAGGGGTGAGCAGTTCTTC.